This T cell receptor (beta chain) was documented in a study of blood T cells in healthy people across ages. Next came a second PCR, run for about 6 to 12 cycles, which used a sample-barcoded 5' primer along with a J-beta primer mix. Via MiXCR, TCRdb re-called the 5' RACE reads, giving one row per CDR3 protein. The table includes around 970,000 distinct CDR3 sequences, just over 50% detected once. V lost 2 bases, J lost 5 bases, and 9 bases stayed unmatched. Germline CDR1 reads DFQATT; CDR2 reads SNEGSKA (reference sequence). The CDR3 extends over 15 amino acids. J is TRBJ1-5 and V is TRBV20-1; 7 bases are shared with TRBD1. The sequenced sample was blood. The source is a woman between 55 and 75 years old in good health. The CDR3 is CSARSGTETYQPQHF. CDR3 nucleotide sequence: TGCAGTGCTAGATCCGGGACAGAAACTTATCAGCCCCAGCATTTT.